The T cell receptor (beta chain) described here comes from a study of a mutant IDH1 vaccine in newly diagnosed glioma. Using immunoSEQ multiplex PCR, the repertoire was profiled, and TCRdb retains in-frame clones only, with some absent. The repertoire holds some 68,000 clones, with 70% to 80% as singletons. This CDR3 spans 13 amino acids. Trimming left V 7 bases short and J 0 bases short, with 6 bases between. Germline-derived CDR1 and CDR2 are MNHNS and SASEGT. Time point noted: baseline, week 1 (first vaccination visit). Treatment reported: pre-vaccination baseline after standard-of-care therapy. The source material was PBMCs, sampled from a glioma patient treated with radiotherapy, temozolomide or both. This TCR came from a man aged 45-65 years with glioma. The J gene is TRBJ1-4, the V gene TRBV6-1, with D hard to call. The CDR3 loop reads CASILATNEKLFF. CDR3 coding DNA: TGTGCCAGCATTCTTGCAACTAATGAAAAACTGTTTTTT.